Sequencing of this T cell receptor (beta chain) was carried out in a study of CD8+ T cells in alopecia areata. Details on this clone: What it binds is not known.

Treatment described: oral pan-JAK inhibitor, 5-10 mg twice daily. CDR1 and CDR2 (germline): MNHNS, SASEGT. The CDR3 has 12 residues. Trimming pared 5 bases from V and 3 bases from J, leaving 8 bases between. cDNA reverse transcribed from extracted RNA served as the sequencing template. This table comes from immunoSEQ multiplex PCR, and its TCRdb copy is limited to in-frame clones, with some not included. The data contain more than 100,000 clones, under 90% of them singletons. Overall study results and limits: Normal-skin resident alphabeta T cells also appear among scalp sample sequences. Having one nonresponder leaves uncertain how baseline CD8+ expansion relates to response.

The genes are TRBV6-1 and TRBJ2-7; maybe TRBD1 (6 bases). The source of this sequence is a human donor with alopecia areata. This specimen consisted of CD8+ T cells sorted from blood, obtained at approximately week 30, from a patient treated with tofacitinib. Here the CDR3 reads CASSSTGYEQYF. The DNA of the CDR3 is TGTGCCAGCAGTTCGACAGGCTACGAGCAGTACTTC.